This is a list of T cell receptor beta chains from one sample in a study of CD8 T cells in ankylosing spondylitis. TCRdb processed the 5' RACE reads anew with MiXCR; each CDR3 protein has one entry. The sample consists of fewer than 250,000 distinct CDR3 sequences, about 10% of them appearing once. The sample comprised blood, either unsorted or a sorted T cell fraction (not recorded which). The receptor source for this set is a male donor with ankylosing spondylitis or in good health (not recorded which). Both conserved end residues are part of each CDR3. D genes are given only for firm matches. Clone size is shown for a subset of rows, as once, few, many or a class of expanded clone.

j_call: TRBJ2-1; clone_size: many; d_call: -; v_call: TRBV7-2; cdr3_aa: CASSVDSPSYNEQFF; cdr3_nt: TGTGCCAGCAGCGTGGATTCGCCCTCGTACAATGAGCAGTTCTTC
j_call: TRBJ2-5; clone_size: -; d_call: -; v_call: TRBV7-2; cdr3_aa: CASSSLSGSANQETQYF; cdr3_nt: TGTGCCAGCAGTTCCCTGTCAGGGTCGGCAAACCAAGAGACCCAGTACTTC
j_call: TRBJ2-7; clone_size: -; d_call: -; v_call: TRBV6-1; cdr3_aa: CASSGGPYEQYF; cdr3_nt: TGTGCCAGCAGCGGCGGACCCTACGAGCAGTACTTC
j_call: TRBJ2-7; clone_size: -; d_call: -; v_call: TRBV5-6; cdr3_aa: CAITPGVYYEQYF; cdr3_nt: TGTGCCATCACCCCCGGGGTGTACTACGAGCAGTACTTC
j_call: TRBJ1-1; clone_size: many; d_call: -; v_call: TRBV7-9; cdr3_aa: CASSLGSGNTEAFF; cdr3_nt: TGTGCCAGCAGTTTAGGTTCAGGGAACACTGAAGCTTTCTTT
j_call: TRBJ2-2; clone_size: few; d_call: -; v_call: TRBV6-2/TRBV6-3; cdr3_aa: CASSYSKGASANTGELFF; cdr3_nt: TGTGCCAGCAGTTACTCGAAGGGGGCTAGCGCGAACACCGGGGAGCTGTTTTTT
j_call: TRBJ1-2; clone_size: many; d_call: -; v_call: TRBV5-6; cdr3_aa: CASSDQFYPGGYTF; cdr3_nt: TGTGCCAGCAGCGACCAGTTTTATCCTGGTGGCTACACCTTC
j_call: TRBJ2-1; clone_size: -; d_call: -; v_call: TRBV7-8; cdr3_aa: CASSFPGARGNEQFF; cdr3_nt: TGTGCCAGCAGCTTCCCGGGGGCCCGGGGAAATGAGCAGTTCTTC
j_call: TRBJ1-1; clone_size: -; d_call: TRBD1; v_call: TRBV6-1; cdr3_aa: CATRGGDRVSTEAFF; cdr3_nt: TGTGCCACCCGCGGGGGGGACAGGGTGAGCACTGAAGCTTTCTTT
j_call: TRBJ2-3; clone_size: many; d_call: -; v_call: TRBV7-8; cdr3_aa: CASSPSRRTDTQYF; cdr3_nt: TGTGCCAGCAGCCCCTCTCGGAGGACAGATACGCAGTATTTT
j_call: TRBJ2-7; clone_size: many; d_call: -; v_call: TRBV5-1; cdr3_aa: CASSRGGDEQYF; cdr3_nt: TGCGCCAGCAGCCGAGGAGGGGACGAGCAGTACTTC
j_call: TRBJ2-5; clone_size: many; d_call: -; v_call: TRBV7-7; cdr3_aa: CASSLAGGPETQYF; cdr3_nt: TGTGCCAGCAGCTTAGCGGGGGGGCCGGAGACCCAGTACTTC
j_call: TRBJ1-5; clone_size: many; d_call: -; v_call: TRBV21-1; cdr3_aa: CASPPPGGDSNQPQHF; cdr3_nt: TGTGCCAGCCCCCCCCCTGGCGGGGATAGCAATCAGCCCCAGCATTTT
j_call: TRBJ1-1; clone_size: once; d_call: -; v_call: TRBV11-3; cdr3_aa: CASSFDQKEAFF; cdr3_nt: TGTGCCAGCAGCTTTGACCAGAAGGAAGCTTTCTTT
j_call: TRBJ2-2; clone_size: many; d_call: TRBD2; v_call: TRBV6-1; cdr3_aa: CASSGGDTGLVEAGELFF; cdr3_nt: TGTGCCAGCAGCGGGGGGGACACTGGGCTCGTGGAGGCCGGGGAGCTGTTTTTT
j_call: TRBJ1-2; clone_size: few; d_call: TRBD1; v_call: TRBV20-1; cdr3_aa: CSARQGSYGYTF; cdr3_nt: TGCAGTGCAAGACAGGGTAGTTATGGCTACACCTTC
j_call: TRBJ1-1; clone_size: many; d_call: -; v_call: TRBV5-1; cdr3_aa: CASSGGTHTISMNTEAFF; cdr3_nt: TGCGCCAGCAGCGGTGGGACACACACTATTTCAATGAACACTGAAGCTTTCTTT
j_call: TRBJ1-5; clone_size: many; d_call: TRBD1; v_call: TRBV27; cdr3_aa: CASSLGTGGTQPQHF; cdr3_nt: TGTGCCAGCAGTTTAGGGACAGGGGGCACTCAGCCCCAGCATTTT
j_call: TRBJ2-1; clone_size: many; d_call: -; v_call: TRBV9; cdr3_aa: CASSAGVRGGNEQFF; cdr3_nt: TGTGCCAGCAGCGCAGGAGTGAGAGGGGGGAATGAGCAGTTCTTC
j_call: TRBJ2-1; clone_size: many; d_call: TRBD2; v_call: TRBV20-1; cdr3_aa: CSAPGLVNEQFF; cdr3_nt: TGCAGTGCGCCGGGACTAGTCAATGAGCAGTTCTTC
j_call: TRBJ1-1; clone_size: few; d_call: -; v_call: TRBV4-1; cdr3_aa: CASSQGDNTEAFF; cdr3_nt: TGCGCCAGCAGCCAAGGGGATAACACTGAAGCTTTCTTT
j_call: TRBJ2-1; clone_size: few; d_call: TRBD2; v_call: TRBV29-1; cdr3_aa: CSVDRTSGTNSYNEQFF; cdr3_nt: TGCAGCGTTGACCGGACTAGCGGTACCAACTCCTACAATGAGCAGTTCTTC
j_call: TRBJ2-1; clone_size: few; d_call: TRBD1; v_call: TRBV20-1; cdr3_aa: CSAKIGQGRNEQFF; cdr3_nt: TGCAGTGCAAAGATTGGACAGGGGAGAAATGAGCAGTTCTTC
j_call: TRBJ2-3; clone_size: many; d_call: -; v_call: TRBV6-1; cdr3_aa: CASSEALASTDTQYF; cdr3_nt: TGTGCCAGCAGTGAAGCGTTGGCTAGCACAGATACGCAGTATTTT
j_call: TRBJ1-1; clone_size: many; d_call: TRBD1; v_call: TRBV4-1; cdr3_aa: CASSPGQGARSTEAFF; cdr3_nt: TGCGCCAGCAGCCCGGGACAGGGGGCCCGAAGCACTGAAGCTTTCTTT
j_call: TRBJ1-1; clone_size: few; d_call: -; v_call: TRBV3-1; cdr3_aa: CASSQGFMNTEAFF; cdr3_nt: TGTGCCAGCAGCCAAGGGTTTATGAACACTGAAGCTTTCTTT
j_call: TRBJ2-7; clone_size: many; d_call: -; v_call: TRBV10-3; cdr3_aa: CAIMSSAHEQYF; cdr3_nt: TGTGCCATCATGTCTAGCGCGCACGAGCAGTACTTC
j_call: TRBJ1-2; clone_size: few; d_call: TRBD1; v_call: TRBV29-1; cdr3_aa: CSVENSGGGYTF; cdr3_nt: TGCAGCGTTGAGAACTCAGGGGGAGGCTACACCTTC
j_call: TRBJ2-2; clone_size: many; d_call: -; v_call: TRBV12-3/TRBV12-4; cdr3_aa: CASSQGPENTGELFF; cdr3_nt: TGTGCCAGCAGTCAGGGGCCCGAGAACACCGGGGAGCTGTTTTTT
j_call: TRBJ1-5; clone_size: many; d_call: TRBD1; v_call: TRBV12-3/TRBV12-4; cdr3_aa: CASSLGTGARNQPQHF; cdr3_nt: TGTGCCAGCAGTTTAGGGACAGGGGCGAGGAATCAGCCCCAGCATTTT
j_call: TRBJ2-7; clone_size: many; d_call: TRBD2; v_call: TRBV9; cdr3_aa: CASSEAAGPYEQYF; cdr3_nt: TGTGCCAGCAGCGAGGCAGCGGGACCGTACGAGCAGTACTTC
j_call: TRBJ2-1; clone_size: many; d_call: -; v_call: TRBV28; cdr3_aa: CASSLYSGLSSYNEQFF; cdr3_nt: TGTGCCAGCAGTTTATATTCGGGGTTAAGTTCCTACAATGAGCAGTTCTTC
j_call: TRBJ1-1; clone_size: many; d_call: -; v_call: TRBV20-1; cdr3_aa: CSAREGGANTEAFF; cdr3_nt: TGCAGTGCTAGAGAGGGGGGAGCTAACACTGAAGCTTTCTTT
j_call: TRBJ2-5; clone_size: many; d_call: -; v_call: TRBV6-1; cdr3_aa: CASRVQGWETQYF; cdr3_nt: TGTGCCAGCAGAGTACAGGGTTGGGAGACCCAGTACTTC
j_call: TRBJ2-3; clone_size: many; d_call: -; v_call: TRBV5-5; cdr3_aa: CASSFPDTQYF; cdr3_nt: TGTGCCAGCAGCTTCCCAGATACGCAGTATTTT
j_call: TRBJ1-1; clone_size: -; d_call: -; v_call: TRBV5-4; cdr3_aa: CASSNTGMNTEAFF; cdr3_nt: TGTGCCAGCAGCAACACAGGGATGAACACTGAAGCTTTCTTT
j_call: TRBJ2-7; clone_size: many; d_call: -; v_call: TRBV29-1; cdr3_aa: CSVEWMGEEQYF; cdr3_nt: TGCAGCGTTGAGTGGATGGGTGAAGAGCAGTACTTC
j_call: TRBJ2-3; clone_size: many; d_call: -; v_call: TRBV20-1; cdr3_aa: CSAEAGKTDTQYF; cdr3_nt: TGCAGTGCAGAGGCAGGGAAGACAGATACGCAGTATTTT
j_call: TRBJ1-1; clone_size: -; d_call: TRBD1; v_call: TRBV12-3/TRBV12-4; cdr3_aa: CASTEGQFNTEAFF; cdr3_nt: TGTGCCAGCACCGAGGGACAGTTTAACACTGAAGCTTTCTTT
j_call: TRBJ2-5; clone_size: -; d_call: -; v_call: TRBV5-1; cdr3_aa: CASSVTSTPKGETQYF; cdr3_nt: TGCGCCAGCAGCGTCACATCTACCCCCAAGGGAGAGACCCAGTACTTC
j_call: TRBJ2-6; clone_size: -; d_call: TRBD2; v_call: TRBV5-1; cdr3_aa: CASSPRGVGANVLTF; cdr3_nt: TGCGCCAGCAGCCCGCGGGGGGTTGGGGCCAACGTCCTGACTTTC
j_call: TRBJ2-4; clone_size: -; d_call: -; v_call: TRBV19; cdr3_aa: CASSIEGLGFGIQYF; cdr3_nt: TGTGCCAGTAGTATAGAAGGGTTGGGGTTTGGCATTCAGTACTTC
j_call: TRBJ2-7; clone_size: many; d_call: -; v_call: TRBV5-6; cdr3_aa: CASSAILSSYEQYF; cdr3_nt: TGTGCCAGCAGCGCCATCCTGAGCTCCTACGAGCAGTACTTC
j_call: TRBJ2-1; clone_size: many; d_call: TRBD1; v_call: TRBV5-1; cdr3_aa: CASSSGQEPYNEQFF; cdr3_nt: TGCGCCAGCAGCTCCGGACAGGAGCCATACAATGAGCAGTTCTTC
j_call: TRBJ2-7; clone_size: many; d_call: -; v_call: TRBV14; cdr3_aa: CASSQGLLAPYEQYF; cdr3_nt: TGTGCCAGCAGCCAGGGTCTGTTAGCCCCCTACGAGCAGTACTTC
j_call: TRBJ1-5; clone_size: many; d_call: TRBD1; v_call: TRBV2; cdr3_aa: CASSAQGWYQPQHF; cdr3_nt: TGTGCCAGCAGTGCACAGGGGTGGTATCAGCCCCAGCATTTT
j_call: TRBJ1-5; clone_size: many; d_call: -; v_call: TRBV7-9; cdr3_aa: CASSFWGRGDQPQHF; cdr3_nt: TGTGCCAGCAGCTTTTGGGGTAGGGGGGATCAGCCCCAGCATTTT